The rows below give T cell receptor beta chains drawn from one sample of a study of T-cell memory formation after mild COVID-19. MiXCR was run by TCRdb on the 5' RACE reads, yielding one entry per CDR3 protein. The repertoire holds 11,000 to 15,000 distinct CDR3 sequences, with approximately 19% as singletons. Input material: PBMCs or a T cell subset sorted from them (not recorded which). These receptors were collected from an adult woman who had mild COVID-19 (a few samples of this study predate the infection). Cell type and time point are not known. Both conserved end residues are part of each CDR3. A D gene is named only where the DNA matches it firmly. The size entry is marked missing in some rows and otherwise reads once, few, many or a size class.

clone size	J gene	D gene	V gene	CDR3 DNA	CDR3 protein
many	TRBJ2-2	TRBD2	TRBV12-3/TRBV12-4	TGTGCCAGCTTATTGGCGGGAGGCACCGGGGAGCTGTTTTTT	CASLLAGGTGELFF
many	TRBJ1-2	.	TRBV5-6	TGTGCCAGCGGACAGACCAACTATGGCTACACCTTC	CASGQTNYGYTF
many	TRBJ2-3	.	TRBV18	TGTGCCAGCTCAGGCGGATCTACAAGCACAGATACGCAGTATTTT	CASSGGSTSTDTQYF
.	TRBJ2-3	.	TRBV29-1	TGCAGCGTTGTTACGCCCACAGATACGCAGTATTTT	CSVVTPTDTQYF
many	TRBJ2-1	.	TRBV10-3	TGTGCCATCAGTGAAACGGGCAGGGTAAATGAGCAGTTCTTC	CAISETGRVNEQFF
.	TRBJ2-5	.	TRBV12-3/TRBV12-4	TGTGCCAGCAGTTTGGTCGAAGAGACCCAGTACTTC	CASSLVEETQYF
many	TRBJ2-3	.	TRBV7-3	TGTGCCAGCAGCCCCGCCTACGAGGACCCAAGGGCAGATACGCAGTATTTT	CASSPAYEDPRADTQYF
medium-sized	TRBJ2-3	TRBD1	TRBV12-3/TRBV12-4	TGTGCCAGCAATTACAGGGGGGCTAGCACAGATACGCAGTATTTT	CASNYRGASTDTQYF
many	TRBJ2-7	.	TRBV5-1	TGCGCCAGCAGCTACTCCGGGGGCTCCTACGAGCAGTACTTC	CASSYSGGSYEQYF
few	TRBJ1-6	.	TRBV19	TGTGCCAGTAGTATTCTCCCAGCAGGGACGAGTCATTCACCCCTCCACTTT	CASSILPAGTSHSPLHF
once	TRBJ1-2	TRBD1	TRBV7-2	TGTGCCAGCAGCTACAAAAGCATGACAGGGTTCTATGGCTACACCTTC	CASSYKSMTGFYGYTF
many	TRBJ2-7	.	TRBV25-1	TGTGCCAGCAGTGAGTCCCGCAGGTACGGGGACGAGCAGTACTTC	CASSESRRYGDEQYF
.	TRBJ2-3	.	TRBV4-1	TGCGCCAGCAGCCAGAACCGAGGGGGCGGAGGGGTAGATACGCAGTATTTT	CASSQNRGGGGVDTQYF
many	TRBJ1-2	TRBD1	TRBV24-1	TGTGCCACCAGTGATTTGGACAGGGTGTATGGCTACACCTTC	CATSDLDRVYGYTF
many	TRBJ2-2	.	TRBV9	TGTGCCAGCAGCGTAGCATCAACCGGGGAGCTGTTTTTT	CASSVASTGELFF
many	TRBJ2-1	.	TRBV14	TGTGCCAGCAGCAGTTGGGGCAGTCCCCGTAATGAGCAGTTCTTC	CASSSWGSPRNEQFF
many	TRBJ1-1	TRBD1	TRBV12-3/TRBV12-4	TGTGCCAGCACAAGTCTCATTGACAGGGTGAGTTGGACTGAAGCTTTCTTT	CASTSLIDRVSWTEAFF
.	TRBJ2-2	.	TRBV11-3	TGTGCCAGCAGCGGGATACGACAGAACACCGGGGAGCTGTTTTTT	CASSGIRQNTGELFF
few	TRBJ2-3	TRBD2	TRBV6-4	TGTGCCAGCAGGACCGGCGGGGGGAGCACAGATACGCAGTATTTT	CASRTGGGSTDTQYF
many	TRBJ2-7	TRBD2	TRBV4-2	TGTGCCAGCAGCCAAGATTCGAAGCGGGGGGGCCGATACGAGCAGTACTTC	CASSQDSKRGGRYEQYF
many	TRBJ2-1	.	TRBV4-2	TGTGCCAGCAGCCAAGTGGGGACGGACACCTACAATGAGCAGTTCTTC	CASSQVGTDTYNEQFF
many	TRBJ2-6	.	TRBV7-5	.	CISVPEVTDRGHPHCGANVLTF
many	TRBJ2-1	.	TRBV20-1	TGCAGTGCTAGTGGGCAGATAAACAATGAGCAGTTCTTC	CSASGQINNEQFF
.	TRBJ2-3	.	TRBV7-2	TGCGCCAGCAGTCGTCCGTGGCTAGACCGCACAGATACGCAGTATTTT	CASSRPWLDRTDTQYF
many	TRBJ1-2	TRBD1	TRBV9	TGTGCCAGCAGCGTAGCTTCAGGGGGTTTAAACTATGGCTACACCTTC	CASSVASGGLNYGYTF
many	TRBJ2-5	.	TRBV12-3/TRBV12-4	TGTGCCAGCAAGCGTCTGCCACAAGAGACCCAGTACTTC	CASKRLPQETQYF
many	TRBJ2-3	TRBD2	TRBV18	TGTGCCAGCACCGCTGACGAGCGGGGCTACACAGATACGCAGTATTTT	CASTADERGYTDTQYF
many	TRBJ2-2	TRBD1	TRBV12-3/TRBV12-4	TGTGCCAGCACCTCACCGACAGGGGAAAACACCGGGGAGCTGTTTTTT	CASTSPTGENTGELFF
many	TRBJ2-7	.	TRBV6-6	TGTGCCAGCAGTTACTCGAATCCGGCCTACGAGCAGTACTTC	CASSYSNPAYEQYF
many	TRBJ2-2	.	TRBV24-1	TGTGCCACCAGTGCTCAGGAGGCCGGGGAGCTGTTTTTT	CATSAQEAGELFF
.	TRBJ1-1	.	TRBV20-1	TGCAGTGCCCCGAGGGGGAGGAGGGACACTGAAGCTTTCTTT	CSAPRGRRDTEAFF
many	TRBJ2-5	TRBD2	TRBV7-9	TGTGCCAGCAGCTCCAGCGGGGGGCTCGACAGATGGAGAGAGACCCAGTACTTC	CASSSSGGLDRWRETQYF
.	TRBJ2-7	.	TRBV20-1	TGCAGTGCCCCGTCCCTTGGCTCCTACGAGCAGTACTTC	CSAPSLGSYEQYF
many	TRBJ2-3	TRBD2	TRBV12-3/TRBV12-4	TGTGCCAGCAGTTTAAGGACGGGACTACCAGATACGCAGTATTTT	CASSLRTGLPDTQYF
many	TRBJ2-7	TRBD2	TRBV5-4	TGTGCCAGCAGCTATAGCGGGGCCCCCTACGAGCAGTACTTC	CASSYSGAPYEQYF
.	TRBJ2-3	.	TRBV12-3/TRBV12-4	TGTGCCAGCAGGGATGCAGGGGCTTTGACAGATACGCAGTATTTT	CASRDAGALTDTQYF
many	TRBJ2-7	TRBD1	TRBV3-1	TGTGCCAGCAGCCAGGACGGACAGGGGCTCTCCTACGAGCAGTACTTC	CASSQDGQGLSYEQYF
medium-sized	TRBJ1-1	.	TRBV4-1	TGCGCCAGCAGCCAAGAGGGTAGCAGCGCTGAAGCTTTCTTT	CASSQEGSSAEAFF
many	TRBJ1-2	.	TRBV12-3/TRBV12-4	TGTGCCAGCAGTGAAGATACAGGGAACTATGGCTACACCTTC	CASSEDTGNYGYTF
many	TRBJ1-1	TRBD1	TRBV20-1	TGCAGTGCTAGAGGGTATTCCCAACAGGGGGTTTCGAACACTGAAGCTTTCTTT	CSARGYSQQGVSNTEAFF
many	TRBJ2-7	.	TRBV19	TGTGCCAGTAGTATAACGGGGGAGACGTGGTCCTACGAGCAGTACTTC	CASSITGETWSYEQYF
many	TRBJ1-2	.	TRBV19	TGTGCCAGTAGTATAGGGGTGTCCTATGGCTACACCTTC	CASSIGVSYGYTF
many	TRBJ1-2	.	TRBV7-9	TGTGCCAGCAGCCCGGGCTACACCTTC	CASSPGYTF
many	TRBJ1-2	.	TRBV10-3	TGTGCCATCAGTGAGTTAATGGCCTATGGCTACACCTTC	CAISELMAYGYTF
many	TRBJ1-5	.	TRBV6-5	TGTGCCAGCGGGGAGGGGGGGACCCCAAATCAGCCCCAGCATTTT	CASGEGGTPNQPQHF
many	TRBJ2-3	.	TRBV5-6	TGTGCCAGCAGCCCCCTCTACCGGGACCTTAGCACAGATACGCAGTATTTT	CASSPLYRDLSTDTQYF
many	TRBJ2-7	.	TRBV6-4	TGTGCCAGCAGTTGGGAATTTGGCTACGAGCAGTACTTC	CASSWEFGYEQYF
medium-sized	TRBJ1-2	TRBD1	TRBV6-5	TGTGCCAGCAGTTACCGACAGGGGCCGGCGGATGGCTACACCTTC	CASSYRQGPADGYTF
.	TRBJ2-6	.	TRBV15	TGTGCCACCAGCAGAGGAACTGGGGCCAACGTCCTGACTTTC	CATSRGTGANVLTF
.	TRBJ2-3	.	TRBV6-2/TRBV6-3	TGTGCCAGCAGTGACGGGACCAACACAGATACGCAGTATTTT	CASSDGTNTDTQYF